The clone carrying this T cell receptor (beta chain) has a count of ten or more. Antigen unknown. The sample is drawn from a study of T cells in Graves' hyperthyroidism and ophthalmopathy. Looking at the study overall: The authors collected peripheral blood at initial diagnosis, before any treatment. Findings of the study overall: Ophthalmopathy could be told apart from stable hyperthyroidism with a 13 V-J model.

V was clipped by 1 base and J by 2 bases, with 12 bases between them. In germline, CDR1 is DFQATT, CDR2 SNEGSKA (reference sequence). This CDR3 is 14 amino acids long. Researchers amplified the TCR beta CDR3 regions from RNA transcripts. The HTBI primer set served for first-round RT-PCR of the TCR CDR3. Using its own MiXCR run on the multiplex PCR reads, TCRdb lists one record per CDR3 protein. The table has under 800,000 distinct CDR3 sequences, roughly 15% seen once. V and J are TRBV20-1 and TRBJ2-7, with D unresolved. Source material: blood. This TCR was recovered from a woman in her late teens or twenties with Graves' hyperthyroidism. In DNA form, the CDR3 reads TGCAGTGCTAGAGGGTCCAGGTTGACCTACGAGCAGTACTTC. It codes for CSARGSRLTYEQYF.